Listed below are T cell receptor beta chains from one sample, sequenced in a study of PD-1 blockade in mismatch repair-deficient tumors. Repertoires were generated with immunoSEQ multiplex PCR, while TCRdb's copy carries only in-frame clones and drops some. This sample has roughly 84,000 clones, with approximately 81% found just once. Sequences were derived from peripheral blood, sampled 12 weeks after starting pembrolizumab. The receptors stem from an adult with mismatch repair-deficient cancer. Each CDR3 is given with its conserved first and last residue. A D gene is named only where the DNA matches it firmly. The listing skips clone size in some rows; elsewhere it reads once, few, many or a size class.

j_gene: TRBJ1-1; abundance: .; d_gene: .; v_gene: TRBV5-1; CDR3nt: TGCGCCAGCAGCGTGGCACAGGCGAACACTGAAGCTTTCTTT; CDR3aa: CASSVAQANTEAFF
j_gene: TRBJ2-1; abundance: .; d_gene: TRBD1; v_gene: TRBV7-2; CDR3nt: TGTGCCAGCAGCCCCCCCCCGGGACAGTCAACCTACAATGAGCAGTTCTTC; CDR3aa: CASSPPPGQSTYNEQFF
j_gene: TRBJ1-5; abundance: .; d_gene: TRBD1; v_gene: TRBV19; CDR3nt: TGTGCCAGTAGTACAGGGGGTGACAATCAGCCCCAGCATTTT; CDR3aa: CASSTGGDNQPQHF
j_gene: TRBJ1-1; abundance: .; d_gene: .; v_gene: TRBV5-1; CDR3nt: TGCGCCAGCAGCTTCGGGGGATCTAAGAACACTGAAGCTTTCTTT; CDR3aa: CASSFGGSKNTEAFF
j_gene: TRBJ1-3; abundance: .; d_gene: .; v_gene: TRBV5-4; CDR3nt: TGTGCCAGCAGCGCCCAAAGCTCTGGAAACACCATATATTTT; CDR3aa: CASSAQSSGNTIYF
j_gene: TRBJ2-7; abundance: .; d_gene: TRBD2; v_gene: TRBV29-1; CDR3nt: TGCAGCGTCAGACTAGCGGGAGCGAACGAGCAGTACTTC; CDR3aa: CSVRLAGANEQYF
j_gene: TRBJ1-1; abundance: .; d_gene: .; v_gene: TRBV5-1; CDR3nt: TGCGCCAGCAGTAAAATGGACGGAGTGAACACTGAAGCTTTCTTT; CDR3aa: CASSKMDGVNTEAFF
j_gene: TRBJ1-1; abundance: .; d_gene: TRBD1; v_gene: TRBV7-9; CDR3nt: TGTGCCAGCAGTCGGACAGGGAGGCCTGAAGCTTTCTTT; CDR3aa: CASSRTGRPEAFF
j_gene: TRBJ1-5; abundance: .; d_gene: .; v_gene: TRBV5-8; CDR3nt: TGTGCCAGCAGCTTTCCCAATCAGCCCCAGCATTTT; CDR3aa: CASSFPNQPQHF
j_gene: TRBJ1-2; abundance: .; d_gene: TRBD1; v_gene: TRBV28; CDR3nt: TGTGCCAGCAGCCCCGTCGACAGGGACTATGGCTACACCTTC; CDR3aa: CASSPVDRDYGYTF
j_gene: TRBJ2-7; abundance: .; d_gene: .; v_gene: TRBV20-1; CDR3nt: TGCAGTGCTAGACTGGGTCTCGAGCAGTACTTC; CDR3aa: CSARLGLEQYF
j_gene: TRBJ1-5; abundance: once; d_gene: .; v_gene: TRBV5-8; CDR3nt: TGTGCCAGCAGCTTGGTTGGGGGGTTTGGAAATCAGCCCCAGCATTTT; CDR3aa: CASSLVGGFGNQPQHF
j_gene: TRBJ2-1; abundance: .; d_gene: TRBD2; v_gene: TRBV30; CDR3nt: TGTGCCTGGAGAGGACTAGCGGGGTCCTACAATGAGCAGTTCTTC; CDR3aa: CAWRGLAGSYNEQFF
j_gene: TRBJ2-7; abundance: .; d_gene: TRBD2; v_gene: TRBV13; CDR3nt: TGTGCCAGCAGCTCCCGGGGCGGGAGTTCCTACGAGCAGTACTTC; CDR3aa: CASSSRGGSSYEQYF
j_gene: TRBJ1-4; abundance: .; d_gene: .; v_gene: TRBV7-9; CDR3nt: TGTGCCAGCAGCTTAGCAGGAAAAGGGGAAAAACTGTTTTTT; CDR3aa: CASSLAGKGEKLFF
j_gene: TRBJ2-1; abundance: .; d_gene: TRBD2; v_gene: TRBV27; CDR3nt: TGTGCCAGCAGTCCGAAAACTAGCGGGAGGGCCATTTTCTATGAGCAGTTCTTC; CDR3aa: CASSPKTSGRAIFYEQFF
j_gene: TRBJ1-4; abundance: .; d_gene: .; v_gene: TRBV28; CDR3nt: TGTGCCAGCAGTTTAGGGGGGCGACTGTTTTTT; CDR3aa: CASSLGGRLFF
j_gene: TRBJ2-1; abundance: .; d_gene: .; v_gene: TRBV10-3; CDR3nt: TGTGCCATCCGAGAGGGGAGTTCCTACAATGAGCAGTTCTTC; CDR3aa: CAIREGSSYNEQFF
j_gene: TRBJ2-5; abundance: many; d_gene: TRBD2; v_gene: TRBV5-5; CDR3nt: TGTGCCAGCAGTTGGACTAGCGGCCAAGAGACCCAGTACTTC; CDR3aa: CASSWTSGQETQYF
j_gene: TRBJ2-2; abundance: few; d_gene: .; v_gene: TRBV27; CDR3nt: TGTGCCAGCAGTTCGTCGGCAGCGAACACCGGGGAGCTGTTTTTT; CDR3aa: CASSSSAANTGELFF